This T cell receptor beta chain was found in a study of T-cell reconstitution after alpha-beta-depleted transplantation in children. Molecular barcoding with unique molecular identifiers was used for the TCRbeta library. TCRdb reprocessed the PCR reads via MiXCR and lists one record per CDR3 protein. The sample has 600,000 to 700,000 distinct CDR3 sequences, roughly 15% seen once. The receptor's source is a human donor who donated a stem cell graft to a child with acute myeloid leukemia. The sequencing used PBMCs from the stem cell graft donor, collected from the stem cell graft.

The CDR3 loop reads CAWSPDSSTNEKLFF. CDR3 bases: TGTGCCTGGAGTCCGGACAGCTCAACTAATGAAAAACTGTTTTTT. This chain joins TRBV30 and TRBJ1-4, with D perhaps matching TRBD1 (6 bases). CDR1 is GTSNPN and CDR2 is SVGIG in the germline V gene (reference sequence). The CDR3 is made up of 15 amino acids. The V end was cut by 2 bases, the J end by 0 bases, with 10 bases between.